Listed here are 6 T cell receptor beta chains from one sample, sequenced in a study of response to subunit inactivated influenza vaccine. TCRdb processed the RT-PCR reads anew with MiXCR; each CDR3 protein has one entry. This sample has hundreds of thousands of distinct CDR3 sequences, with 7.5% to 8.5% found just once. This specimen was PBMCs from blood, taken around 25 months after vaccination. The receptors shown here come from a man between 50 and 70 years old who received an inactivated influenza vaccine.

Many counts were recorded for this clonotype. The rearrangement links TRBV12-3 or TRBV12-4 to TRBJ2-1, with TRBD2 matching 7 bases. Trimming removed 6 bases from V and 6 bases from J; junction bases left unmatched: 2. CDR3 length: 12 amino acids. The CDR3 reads CASRGTTNEQFF. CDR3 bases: TGTGCCAGCAGGGGGACTACCAATGAGCAGTTCTTC.

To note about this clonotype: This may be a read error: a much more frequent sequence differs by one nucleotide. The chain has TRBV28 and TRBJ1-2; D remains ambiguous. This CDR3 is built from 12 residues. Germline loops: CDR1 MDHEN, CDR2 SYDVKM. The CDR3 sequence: CPSSFPQYGYTF. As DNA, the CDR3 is TGTCCCAGCAGTTTCCCACAATATGGCTACACCTTC.

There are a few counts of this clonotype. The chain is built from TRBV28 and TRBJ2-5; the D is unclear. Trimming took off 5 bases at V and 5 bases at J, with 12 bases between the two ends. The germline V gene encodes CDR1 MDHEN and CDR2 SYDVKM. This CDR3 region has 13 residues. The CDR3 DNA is TGTGCCAGCAGTCACCCCAGGCGGGAGACCCAGTACTTC. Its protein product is CASSHPRRETQYF.

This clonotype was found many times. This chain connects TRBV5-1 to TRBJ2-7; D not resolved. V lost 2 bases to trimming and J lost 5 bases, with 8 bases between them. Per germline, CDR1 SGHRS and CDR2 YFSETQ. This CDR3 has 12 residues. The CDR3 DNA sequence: TGCGCCAGCAGCTTTTTCGGAGACGAGCAGTACTTC. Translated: CASSFFGDEQYF.

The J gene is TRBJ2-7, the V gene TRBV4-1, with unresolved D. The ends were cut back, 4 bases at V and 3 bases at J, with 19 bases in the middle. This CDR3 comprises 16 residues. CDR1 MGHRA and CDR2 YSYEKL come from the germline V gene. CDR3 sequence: CASSPSQAEFSYEQYF. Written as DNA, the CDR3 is TGCGCCAGCAGCCCATCACAAGCCGAGTTCAGCTACGAGCAGTACTTC.

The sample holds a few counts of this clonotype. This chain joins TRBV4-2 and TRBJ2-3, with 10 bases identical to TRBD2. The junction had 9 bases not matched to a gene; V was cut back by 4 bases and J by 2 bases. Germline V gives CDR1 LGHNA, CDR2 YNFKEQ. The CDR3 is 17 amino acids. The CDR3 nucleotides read TGTGCCAGCAGCCCTGGGTCTAGCGGGGGATACACAGATACGCAGTATTTT. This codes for CASSPGSSGGYTDTQYF.